This T cell receptor beta chain was recovered during a study of T cells in Graves' hyperthyroidism and ophthalmopathy. Researchers amplified the TCR beta CDR3 regions from RNA transcripts. An initial round of RT-PCR targeting the TCR CDR3 relied on the HTBI primer set. TCRdb redid the calling of the multiplex PCR reads with MiXCR, one entry per CDR3 protein. The repertoire holds roughly 550,000 distinct CDR3 sequences, with about 16% as singletons. This clonotype was detected a few times. CDR1 and CDR2 (germline): MNHNS, SASEGT. V lost 5 bases to trimming and J lost 1 base, with 18 bases between them. This CDR3 is 18 amino acids long.

The gene calls are TRBV6-1 and TRBJ2-6; D is uncertain. The TCR comes from a woman aged 25 to 39 with Graves' ophthalmopathy. The sequenced material came from blood. The CDR3 loop reads CASSSPHFRSSGANVLTF. The DNA for the CDR3 is TGTGCCAGCAGTTCCCCTCATTTTAGGAGTTCTGGGGCCAACGTCCTGACTTTC.